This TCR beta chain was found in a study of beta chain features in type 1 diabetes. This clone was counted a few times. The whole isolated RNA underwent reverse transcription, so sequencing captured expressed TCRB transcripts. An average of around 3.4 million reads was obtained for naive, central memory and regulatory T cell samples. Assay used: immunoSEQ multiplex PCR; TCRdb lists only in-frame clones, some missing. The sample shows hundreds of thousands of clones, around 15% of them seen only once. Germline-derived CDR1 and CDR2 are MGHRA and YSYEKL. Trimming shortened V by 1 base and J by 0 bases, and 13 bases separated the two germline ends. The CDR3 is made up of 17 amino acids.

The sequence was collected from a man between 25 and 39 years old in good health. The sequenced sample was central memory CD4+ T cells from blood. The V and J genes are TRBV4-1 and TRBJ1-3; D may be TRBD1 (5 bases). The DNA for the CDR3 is TGCGCCAGCAGCCAAGCCCGTCAGGGCCACTCTGGAAACACCATATATTTT. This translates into CASSQARQGHSGNTIYF.